The 27 T cell receptor beta chains below were found in one sample sequenced in a study of cytomegalovirus exposure and HLA in healthy donors. PCR involved 60 Vbeta and 13 Jbeta primers. Assay used: immunoSEQ multiplex PCR; TCRdb lists only in-frame clones, some missing. The sample has over 200,000 clones, 75% to 80% seen once. The sequencing sample was made of PBMCs. The receptors were sampled from a male donor in good health and CMV-seronegative.

The chain is built from TRBV14 and TRBJ2-5; D is undetermined. This CDR3 is built from 11 residues. V gave up 5 bases and J gave up 4 bases, with 5 bases separating them. Germline V gene data show CDR1 as SGHDN and CDR2 as FVKESK. The CDR3, as DNA: TGTGCCAGCAGCTCTCTAGAGACCCAGTACTTC. Protein sequence: CASSSLETQYF. The variable domain in full, with the rest retrieved from reference TRBV14 and TRBJ2-5, is EAGVTQFPSHSVIEKGQTVTLRCDPISGHDNLYWYRRVMGKEIKFLLHFVKESKQDESGMPNNRFLAERTGGTYSTLKVQPAELEDSGVYFCASSSLETQYFGPGTRLLVL.

V is TRBV30 and J is TRBJ1-2; TRBD1 aligns across 8 bases. Trimming at V came to 1 base and at J to 5 bases, leaving 9 bases not matched to a gene. Germline assignment: CDR1 GTSNPN and CDR2 SVGIG (reference sequence). This CDR3 is 15 amino acids long. CDR3 loop: CAWSGSIQGVYGYTF. The DNA of the CDR3 is TGTGCCTGGAGTGGGTCAATACAGGGGGTATATGGCTACACCTTC.

This clone was seen a single time. The chain combines TRBV10-3 with TRBJ1-4; 9 bases align to TRBD1. V dropped 8 bases and J dropped 5; count of bases not matched to a gene: 6. This CDR3 contains 14 residues. Germline CDR1 is ENHRY and CDR2 is SYGVKD. The CDR3 bases are TGTGCCATCGGGCCTGGGACAGGGAATGAAAAACTGTTTTTT. This gives the protein CAIGPGTGNEKLFF.

The V gene is TRBV14, the J gene TRBJ2-1, with D unresolved. V lost 2 bases and J 9 bases, leaving 17 bases between the germline ends. The germline gives CDR1 SGHDN, CDR2 FVKESK. The CDR3 is 15 residues long. CDR3 nucleotides: TGTGCCAGCAGCCAAAGACCCCCGAGGCCGGGTGAGCAGTTCTTC. Protein sequence: CASSQRPPRPGEQFF.

The rearrangement joins TRBV4-1 to TRBJ2-1; no reliable D call. This CDR3 is built from 13 residues. Germline V CDR1 and CDR2: MGHRA, YSYEKL. V was shortened by 1 base and J by 9 bases, with 10 bases between the two germline ends. CDR3 sequence (DNA): TGCGCCAGCAGCCAAGTTATTAGTGGTGAGCAGTTCTTC. Its protein is CASSQVISGEQFF.

DNA of the CDR3: TGCGCCAGCAGCATATCCCAGGAAGGCTACACCTTC. Amino acids: CASSISQEGYTF. V usage is TRBV5-1 and J usage is TRBJ1-2; D call uncertain. This CDR3 spans 12 amino acids. Per germline, CDR1 SGHRS and CDR2 YFSETQ. V was trimmed by 4 bases and J by 8 bases, leaving 12 bases between them.

The CDR3 region has the DNA TGTGCCAGCAAACGGGGAAATCAGCCCCAGCATTTT. As protein: CASKRGNQPQHF. This chain connects TRBV27 to TRBJ1-5, with D uncertain. This CDR3 is 12 amino acids long. Trimming took off 7 bases at V and 4 bases at J, with 8 bases between the two ends. The germline gives CDR1 MNHEY, CDR2 SMNVEV (reference sequence).

This chain joins TRBV30 and TRBJ1-6; 7 bases fit TRBD1. The germline V gene has CDR1 GTSNPN and CDR2 SVGIG (reference sequence). V lost 2 bases to trimming and J lost 6 bases; unmatched junction nucleotides: 4. The CDR3 is 14 amino acids. For the CDR3, the DNA is TGTGCCTGGAGTTCGGGACAGAGTAATTCACCCCTCCACTTT. Encoded protein: CAWSSGQSNSPLHF.

The gene calls are TRBV9 and TRBJ2-1; TRBD2 matches 7 bases. The CDR3 consists of 18 residues. The V gene end was trimmed by 0 bases and the J gene end by 1 base; junction bases not matched to a gene: 10. Germline V gene lookup returns CDR1 SGDLS and CDR2 YYNGEE. CDR3 amino acids: CASSVAIATGGSYNEQFF. The CDR3 nucleotides are TGTGCCAGCAGCGTAGCTATTGCGACGGGGGGTTCCTACAATGAGCAGTTCTTC.

This clone came up a few times. This chain joins TRBV10-3 and TRBJ2-7; 10 bases line up with TRBD1. Losses at the gene ends were 8 bases for V and 1 base for J; bases not matched to a gene: 5. The CDR3 is made up of 14 amino acids. Germline values: CDR1 ENHRY, CDR2 SYGVKD. Here the CDR3 reads CAIWTGGSSYEQYF. The CDR3 DNA follows: TGTGCCATCTGGACAGGGGGAAGTTCCTACGAGCAGTACTTC.

The chain employs TRBV18 and TRBJ1-5; 7 nucleotides agree with TRBD1. The V gene end was trimmed by 3 bases and the J gene end by 6 bases; junction bases not matched to a gene: 5. CDR1 is KGHSH, CDR2 LQKENI, per germline. This CDR3 is 14 amino acids long. CDR3 residues: CASSPAGGSQPQHF. DNA for the CDR3: TGTGCCAGCTCACCCGCAGGGGGTTCTCAGCCCCAGCATTTT.

This clone was seen a handful of times. The chain uses TRBV27 and TRBJ1-1; 7 bases line up with TRBD1. Trimming took 6 bases from V and 1 from J; bases not matched to a gene: 5. The CDR3 totals 14 residues. CDR1 and CDR2 from the germline V gene are MNHEY and SMNVEV (reference sequence). CDR3 DNA sequence: TGTGCCAGCAGATGGGGACAGACGAACACTGAAGCTTTCTTT. Translation gives CASRWGQTNTEAFF.

This chain connects TRBV15 to TRBJ1-2, with D unresolved. V gave up 7 bases and J gave up 5 bases, with 17 bases separating them. Germline V gives CDR1 LNHNV, CDR2 YYDKDF (reference sequence). CDR3 length: 14 residues. CDR3 bases: TGTGCCACCAACGGGAGGCCTCGTGGGTATGGCTACACCTTC. Protein: CATNGRPRGYGYTF.

This clone has more than one count but fewer than ten. The V gene is TRBV4-2, the J gene TRBJ2-1, with D maybe TRBD1 (7 bases). Deletions cut 2 bases from V and 4 bases from J, with 12 bases between. Germline V gene data show CDR1 as LGHNA and CDR2 as YNFKEQ. The CDR3 is 15 amino acids. This CDR3 is CASSQHRGGYNEQFF. In nucleotides, the CDR3 is TGTGCCAGCAGCCAACACAGGGGAGGTTACAATGAGCAGTTCTTC.

This chain connects TRBV30 to TRBJ2-1, with 10 bases matching TRBD1. The CDR3 consists of 17 residues. V lost 0 bases, J lost 2 bases, and 7 bases stayed unmatched. The germline gives CDR1 GTSNPN, CDR2 SVGIG (reference sequence). The CDR3 region is CAWSVWDRGTAYNEQFF. CDR3 in DNA: TGTGCCTGGAGTGTTTGGGACAGGGGAACGGCCTACAATGAGCAGTTCTTC.

The chain uses TRBV6-5 and TRBJ1-1; 10 positions match TRBD1. The CDR3 covers 14 residues. Germline V gives CDR1 MNHEY, CDR2 SVGAGI. Trimming at V came to 5 bases and at J to 5 bases, leaving 5 bases not matched to a gene. The CDR3 nucleotides are TGTGCCAGCAGTCGACAGGGGGCAGTGACTGAAGCTTTCTTT. Residues: CASSRQGAVTEAFF.

This chain connects TRBV14 to TRBJ2-6; 7 bases match TRBD1. The junction had 8 bases not matched to a gene; V was cut back by 4 bases and J by 5 bases. The CDR3 is made up of 16 amino acids. Germline CDR1 reads SGHDN; CDR2 reads FVKESK. CDR3 region: CASSRLGGSRANVLTF. DNA for the CDR3: TGTGCCAGCAGCCGCCTAGGGGGCTCGAGGGCCAACGTCCTGACTTTC.

This clone was picked up a small number of times. The rearrangement links TRBV28 to TRBJ2-7, with D maybe TRBD2 (6 bases). The CDR3 runs 15 residues. CDR1 is MDHEN, CDR2 SYDVKM, per germline. Trimming shortened V by 2 bases and J by 4 bases, and 15 bases separated the two germline ends. The CDR3 spells CASSLVRGLQYEQYF. The CDR3 DNA is TGTGCCAGCAGTTTAGTTCGGGGACTCCAATACGAGCAGTACTTC.

A remark on this clone: The identical CDR3 is also encoded by other nucleotide sequences in the sample. The J gene is TRBJ2-1, the V gene TRBV7-6, with D unresolved. V dropped 5 bases and J dropped 6 bases, with 14 bases sitting between them. The CDR3 contains 14 residues. In germline, CDR1 is SGHVS, CDR2 FNYEAQ. CDR3 sequence reads: CASSRLPSVNEQFF. The CDR3 DNA is TGTGCCAGCAGCCGTCTTCCCAGCGTCAATGAGCAGTTCTTC.

V usage is TRBV6-1 and J usage is TRBJ1-1, with D hard to call. The CDR3 has 13 amino acids. Trimming pared 6 bases from V and 7 bases from J, leaving 15 bases between. Germline lookup yields CDR1 MNHNS and CDR2 SASEGT. The CDR3 protein is CASSRNAQFEAFF. CDR3 nucleotides: TGTGCCAGCAGCCGCAACGCACAATTTGAAGCTTTCTTT.

The rearrangement links TRBV9 to TRBJ2-7; D perhaps matches TRBD2 (6 bases). In germline, CDR1 is SGDLS, CDR2 YYNGEE. The CDR3 consists of 13 residues. Deletions cut 0 bases from V and 6 bases from J, with 10 bases between. The CDR3: CASSVGGESEQYF. The CDR3 DNA reads as TGTGCCAGCAGCGTAGGGGGGGAAAGCGAGCAGTACTTC.

This chain links TRBV11-2 with TRBJ2-5; the match to TRBD2 covers 8 bases. Germline V CDR1 and CDR2: SGHAT, FQNNGV. The V segment lost 5 bases and the J segment 1 base; nucleotides outside the gene matches: 15. The CDR3 sequence is 18 residues long. This chain's CDR3 is CASSLTGTRLFVQETQYF. In DNA, the CDR3 is TGTGCCAGCAGCCTCACCGGGACTAGATTATTTGTCCAAGAGACCCAGTACTTC.

The genes are TRBV9 and TRBJ1-4; 7 positions match TRBD1. CDR1 SGDLS and CDR2 YYNGEE come from the germline V gene. The CDR3 length is 15 residues. V lost 2 bases, J lost 7 bases, and 8 bases stayed unmatched. CDR3 residues: CASSVGQAVGEKLFF. The DNA of the CDR3 is TGTGCCAGCAGCGTCGGACAGGCGGTGGGTGAAAAACTGTTTTTT. The full variable domain, its missing parts supplied by reference TRBV9 and TRBJ1-4, is DSGVTQTPKHLITATGQRVTLRCSPRSGDLSVYWYQQSLDQGLQFLIQYYNGEERAKGNILERFSAQQFPDLHSELNLSSLELGDSALYFCASSVGQAVGEKLFFGSGTQLSVL.

The sample holds one count of this clone. CDR3 region: CASSYSGTGPYEQYF. The DNA of the CDR3 is TGTGCCAGCAGTTACTCCGGGACAGGGCCGTACGAGCAGTACTTC. The chain is built from TRBV6-5 and TRBJ2-5; 9 bases match TRBD1. The J call may not be correct, given that the DNA end is closer to TRBJ2-7. The CDR3 length is 15 residues. Per germline, CDR1 MNHEY and CDR2 SVGAGI.

The genes are TRBV18 and TRBJ1-3; TRBD1 matches at 7 bases. V trimming: 1 base; J trimming: 0 bases; junction bases outside the gene matches: 6. Germline V lookup: CDR1 KGHSH, CDR2 LQKENI. This CDR3 has 17 residues. CDR3 sequence reads: CASSPRDRVNSGNTIYF. The CDR3 nucleotides read TGTGCCAGCTCACCACGTGACAGGGTCAACTCTGGAAACACCATATATTTT.

This clone came up once. The J gene is TRBJ2-7, the V gene TRBV7-2, with TRBD2 matching over 7 bases. CDR3 length: 14 residues. V dropped 2 bases and J dropped 4; count of bases not matched to a gene: 5. CDR1 is SGHTA and CDR2 is FQGNSA in the germline V gene. This chain's CDR3 is CASSLREGTYEQYF. CDR3 coding DNA: TGTGCCAGCAGCTTAAGGGAGGGAACTTACGAGCAGTACTTC.

Points on this clone: The junction does not match germline at one end; this may be a read error. The gene calls are TRBV7-7 and TRBJ2-3; D may be TRBD2 (6 bases). Looked up from germline, CDR1 is SSHAT and CDR2 is FNYEAQ (reference sequence). The CDR3 length is 14 residues. For the CDR3, the DNA is TGTGCTAGCAGCTTAGCAGGGCGGGAAGATACGCAGTATTTT. It yields the protein CASSLAGREDTQYF.